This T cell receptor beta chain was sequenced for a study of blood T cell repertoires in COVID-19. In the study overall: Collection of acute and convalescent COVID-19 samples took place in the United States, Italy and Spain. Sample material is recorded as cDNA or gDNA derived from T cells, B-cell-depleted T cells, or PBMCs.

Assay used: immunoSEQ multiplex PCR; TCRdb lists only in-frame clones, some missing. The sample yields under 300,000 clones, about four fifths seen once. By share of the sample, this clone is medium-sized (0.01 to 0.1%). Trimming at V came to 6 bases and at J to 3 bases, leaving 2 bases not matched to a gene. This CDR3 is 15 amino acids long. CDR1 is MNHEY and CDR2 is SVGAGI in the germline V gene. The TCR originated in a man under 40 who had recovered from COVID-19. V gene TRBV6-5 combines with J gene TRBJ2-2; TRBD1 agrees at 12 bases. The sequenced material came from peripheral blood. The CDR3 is CASSGTGGDTGELFF. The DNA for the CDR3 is TGTGCCAGCAGCGGGACAGGGGGCGACACCGGGGAGCTGTTTTTT.